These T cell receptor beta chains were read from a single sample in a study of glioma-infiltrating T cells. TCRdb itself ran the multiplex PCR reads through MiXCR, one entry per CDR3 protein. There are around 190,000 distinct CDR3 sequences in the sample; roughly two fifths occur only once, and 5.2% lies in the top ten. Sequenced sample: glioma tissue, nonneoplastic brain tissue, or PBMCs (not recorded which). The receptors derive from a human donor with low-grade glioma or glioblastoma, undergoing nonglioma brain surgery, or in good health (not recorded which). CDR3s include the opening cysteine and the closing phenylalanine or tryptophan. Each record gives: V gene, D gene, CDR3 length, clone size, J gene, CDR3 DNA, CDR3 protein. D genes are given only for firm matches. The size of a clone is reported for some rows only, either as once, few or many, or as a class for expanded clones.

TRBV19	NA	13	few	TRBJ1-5	TGTGCCAGTAGTTTGGGACAATATCAGCCCCAGCATTTT	CASSLGQYQPQHF
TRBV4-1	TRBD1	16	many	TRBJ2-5	TGCGCCAGCAGCCAAACATGGACAGGGGAACAAGAGACCCAGTACTTC	CASSQTWTGEQETQYF
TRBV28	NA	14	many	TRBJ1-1	TGTGCCAGCAGTTTGACGCGACAGAACACTGAAGCTTTCTTT	CASSLTRQNTEAFF
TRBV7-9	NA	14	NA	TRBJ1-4	TGTGCCAGCAGCTTAGGACCTAATAATAAAAAACTGTTTTTT	CASSLGPNNKKLFF
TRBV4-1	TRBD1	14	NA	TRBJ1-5	TGCGCCAGCAGCCACGGGGACAGGGACCAGCCCCAGCATTTT	CASSHGDRDQPQHF
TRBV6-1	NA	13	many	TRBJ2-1	TGTGCCAGCAGTGAAACCACGGGGACTGAGCAGTTCTTC	CASSETTGTEQFF
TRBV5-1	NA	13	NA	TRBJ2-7	TGCGCCAGTAAACATGGACCATGGGGAGAGCAGTACTTC	CASKHGPWGEQYF
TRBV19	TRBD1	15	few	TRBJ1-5	TGTGCCAGTAGTATGCACAGGGGTAGCAATCAGCCCCAGCATTTT	CASSMHRGSNQPQHF
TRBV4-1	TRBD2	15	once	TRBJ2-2	TGCGCCAGCAGAGTACCTGGCGGGAGCACCGGGGAGCTGTTTTTT	CASRVPGGSTGELFF
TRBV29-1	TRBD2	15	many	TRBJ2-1	TGCAGCGTGACGCCTAGCGGGAGATGGGGCAATGAGCAGTTCTTC	CSVTPSGRWGNEQFF
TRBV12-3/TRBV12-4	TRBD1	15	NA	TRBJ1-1	TGTGCCAGCAGTACCACAGGGGTTAGGAACACTGAAGCTTTCTTT	CASSTTGVRNTEAFF
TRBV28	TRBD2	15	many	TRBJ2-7	TGTGCCAGCAGCCGACTAGCGGAAAGCTCCTACGAGCAGTACTTC	CASSRLAESSYEQYF
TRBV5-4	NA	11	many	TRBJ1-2	TGTGCCAGCAGGAACGGTGATGGCTACACCTTC	CASRNGDGYTF
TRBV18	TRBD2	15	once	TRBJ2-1	TGTGCCACCTCCCAGGGACTAGCGGACTACAATGAACAGTTCTTC	CATSQGLADYNEQFF
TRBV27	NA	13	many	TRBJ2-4	TGTGCCAGCGTTAGTTTCGCCAAAAACATTCAGTACTTC	CASVSFAKNIQYF
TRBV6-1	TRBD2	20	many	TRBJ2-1	TGTGCCAGCAGCACCCGACCCGGGACTAGCGGGACGAGGGCCGACAATGAGCAGTTCTTC	CASSTRPGTSGTRADNEQFF
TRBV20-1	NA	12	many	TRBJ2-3	TGCAGTACAGAGCGGGGCACAGATACGCAGTATTTT	CSTERGTDTQYF
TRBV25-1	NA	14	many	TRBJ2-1	TGTGCCAGCACGGGGTTAGCTCATCACAATGAGCAGTTCTTC	CASTGLAHHNEQFF
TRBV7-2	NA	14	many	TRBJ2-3	TGTGCCAGCAGCTTAGAACAGGGCACAGATACGCAGTATTTT	CASSLEQGTDTQYF
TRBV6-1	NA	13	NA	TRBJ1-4	TGTGCCACCCGACAGCCCTCAAATGAAAAACTGTTTTTT	CATRQPSNEKLFF
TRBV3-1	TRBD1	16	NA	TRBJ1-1	TGTGCCAGCAGCCAAGGATTGGACAGGCAGAACACTGAAGCTTCCTTT	CASSQGLDRQNTEASF
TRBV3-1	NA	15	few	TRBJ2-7	TGTGCCAGCAGCCAAGATTCTAGCCTAGTCTACGAGCAGTACTTC	CASSQDSSLVYEQYF
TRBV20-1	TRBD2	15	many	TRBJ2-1	TGCAGTGCTGCCCGGACTAGCGGGGGTTCCAATGAGCAGTTCTTC	CSAARTSGGSNEQFF
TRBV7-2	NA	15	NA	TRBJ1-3	TGTGCCAGCAGCTTAGATCCAGGGGTAGGAAACACCACATATTTT	CASSLDPGVGNTTYF
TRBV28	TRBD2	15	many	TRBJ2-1	TGTGCCAGCAGTTTACGGGGACTAGCATACAATGAGCAGTTCTTC	CASSLRGLAYNEQFF
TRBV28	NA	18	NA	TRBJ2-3	TGTGCCAGCAGTGAATTACTAACGGAGGTGGATAGCACAGATACGCAGTATTTT	CASSELLTEVDSTDTQYF
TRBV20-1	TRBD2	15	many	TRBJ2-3	TGCAGTGCAGCCGGGACTAGCGGGACCGCAGATACGCAGTATTTT	CSAAGTSGTADTQYF
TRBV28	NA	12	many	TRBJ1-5	TGTGCCAGCAGTCCACCAAATCAGCCCCAGCATTTT	CASSPPNQPQHF
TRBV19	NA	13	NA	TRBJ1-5	TGTGCCAGTAGCAGGGACTTAAATCAGCCCCAGCATTTT	CASSRDLNQPQHF